This T cell receptor (beta chain) was identified during a study of T cell changes during pregnancy in multiple sclerosis. The assay was immunoSEQ multiplex PCR, and TCRdb's table has in-frame clones only and misses some. The profile shows approximately 90,000 clones, 91% of them singletons. Germline V gene lookup returns CDR1 SGHTA and CDR2 FQGNSA. Trimming pared 5 bases from V and 4 bases from J, leaving 14 bases between. The CDR3 runs to 14 residues. V is TRBV7-2 and J is TRBJ2-5, with a weak D call TRBD1 (6 bases). Sequences were derived from peripheral blood, sampled before pregnancy. The clonotype was recovered from a female donor with multiple sclerosis, enrolled in a pregnancy study. CDR3 nucleotide sequence: TGTGCCAGCAGCCCGAGGAGAGGGGGAGAGACCCAGTACTTC. Amino acids: CASSPRRGGETQYF.